This T cell receptor (beta chain) appears in the sequencing data of a study of cytomegalovirus exposure and HLA in healthy donors. Broader study findings: A later analysis found TCR association rates differed by HLA locus, highest for DRB1 and lowest for HLA-C.

Both 60 Vbeta primers and 13 Jbeta primers went into the PCR. Data came from immunoSEQ multiplex PCR; TCRdb stores just in-frame clones and leaves some out. The table shows approximately 120,000 clones, with 77% occurring only once. Germline V lookup: CDR1 SGHTA, CDR2 FQGNSA. The CDR3 loop spans 18 amino acids. Germline trimming cut 4 bases from V and 0 bases from J; bases unmatched to any gene: 12. Concerning this clone: The target antigen is unknown.

The sample consisted of PBMCs. This clonotype was sampled from a man aged 40-49 years in good health and CMV-seropositive. The gene calls are TRBV7-2 and TRBJ1-1; 9 bases align to TRBD1. The DNA of the CDR3 is TGTGCCAGCAGCTCCCGCGTCCCGGGACAGGGAATGAACACTGAAGCTTTCTTT. Translating gives CASSSRVPGQGMNTEAFF.